Listed below are T cell receptor beta chains from one sample, sequenced in a study of post-analysis software for immune sequencing data. TCRdb fed the PCR reads into MiXCR, producing one record per CDR3 protein. The table has a few hundred thousand distinct CDR3 sequences, roughly 34% seen once. The sequencing sample was made of blood. The receptors shown here come from a girl aged 2-17 years with multiple sclerosis. Both conserved end residues are part of each CDR3. Fields, in order: J gene, D gene, clone size, V gene, CDR3 DNA, CDR3 protein. A D gene is named only where the DNA matches it firmly. Some rows mark clone size as missing; the rest say once, few, many or name a class of expanded clone.

TRBJ1-4,NA,NA,TRBV28,TGTGCCAGCAGTTTGGAAGATACTAATGAAAAACTGTTTTTT,CASSLEDTNEKLFF
TRBJ2-1,NA,many,TRBV7-2,TGTGCCAGCAGCTTAGTGTTCTCCCTTAGAGGGTGGAGGAATGAGCAGTTCTTC,CASSLVFSLRGWRNEQFF
TRBJ1-2,NA,many,TRBV29-1,TGCAGCGTCCAAGACAGTCTCTATGGCTACACCTTC,CSVQDSLYGYTF
TRBJ2-1,NA,NA,TRBV9,TGTGCCAGCAGCCCCGCGCGGGTGCCGCAGTTCTTC,CASSPARVPQFF
TRBJ2-3,TRBD1,NA,TRBV6-4,TGTGCCAGCAGTAGGGACAGGGTCTCCACAGATACGCAGTATTTT,CASSRDRVSTDTQYF
TRBJ2-6,NA,NA,TRBV29-1,TGCAGCGTCCGGGACACGAGCTCTGGGGCCAACGTCCTGACTTTC,CSVRDTSSGANVLTF
TRBJ1-1,NA,NA,TRBV29-1,TGCAGCGTACGGACCGGGGGCACTGAAGCTTTCTTT,CSVRTGGTEAFF
TRBJ2-5,NA,few,TRBV20-1,TGCAGTGCTAGAGCCACTCAGGAAGGGGCGCCGGGGACCCAGTACTTC,CSARATQEGAPGTQYF
TRBJ2-7,NA,few,TRBV7-2,TGTGCCAGCAGCTTAGGGCCCGGGACACGGTACGAGCAGTACTTC,CASSLGPGTRYEQYF
TRBJ2-5,NA,NA,TRBV24-1,TGTGCCACCAGTGATTTGTTGGAGACCCAGTACTTC,CATSDLLETQYF
TRBJ2-1,NA,NA,TRBV15,TGTGCCACCAGCACACAGGCCTTTTACAATGAGCAGTTCTTC,CATSTQAFYNEQFF
TRBJ2-5,NA,few,TRBV20-1,TGCAGTGCTAGAGGAGAGGGGCGGGAGACCCAGTACTTC,CSARGEGRETQYF
TRBJ2-1,TRBD1,NA,TRBV10-3,TGTGCCTACAGACAGGGAGCCTACAATGAGCAGTTCTTC,CAYRQGAYNEQFF
TRBJ2-2,NA,NA,TRBV20-1,TGCAGTGCTTGGGGCGCCGCGAACACCGGGGAGCTGTTTTTT,CSAWGAANTGELFF